This T cell receptor beta chain was found in a study of T cell repertoires in cytomegalovirus infection. Study at large: Alongside well-studied HLA-B-restricted CMV epitopes, recently identified HLA-C-restricted CMV epitopes were also used. General study findings and limits: Carriers of CMV and the relevant HLA type were discriminated by public TCR beta frequency. What dominated the ex vivo response were HLA-C-restricted CMV-specific TCR beta clonotypes.

TCRdb used MiXCR to reprocess the reads, holding one entry per CDR3 protein. The profile covers fewer than 650,000 distinct CDR3 sequences, with almost 40% appearing a single time and 48% taken by the ten largest. This clonotype was recorded at least ten times. The antigen is not known. The CDR3 spans 14 residues. Between the trimmed V and J ends, which lost 4 bases and 5 bases, there was a span of 16 bases. Germline CDR1 SGHDT, CDR2 YYEEEE. The chain recombines TRBV5-6 with TRBJ2-7, with a weak D call TRBD2 (5 bases). The input for sequencing was cultured PBMCs, taken from culture after CMV antigen stimulation. The receptor was isolated from a human donor in good health (CMV status not recorded). Some clones in this sample may be carry-over from other donors' samples. This chain's CDR3 is CASSAGPTGDEQYF. The DNA of the CDR3 is TGTGCCAGCAGCGCCGGGCCTACCGGGGACGAGCAGTACTTC.